What follows are 26 T cell receptor beta chains derived from one specimen sequenced in a study of T cell responses to AZD1222 COVID-19 vaccine. Data came from immunoSEQ multiplex PCR; TCRdb stores just in-frame clones and leaves some out. Seen here are about 160,000 clones, 80% to 95% observed once, and the top ten hold 3.2%. Sequences were derived from peripheral blood, sampled 28 days after the second AZD1222 dose. These receptors were taken from an adult who received the AZD1222 COVID-19 vaccine.

This chain links TRBV7-2 with TRBJ1-4; 8 bases map to TRBD1. The V gene end was trimmed by 3 bases and the J gene end by 2 bases; junction bases not matched to a gene: 2. CDR3 length equals 15 residues. Germline V gene lookup returns CDR1 SGHTA and CDR2 FQGNSA. The CDR3 DNA sequence: TGTGCCAGCAGCTTTCAGGGGGCCACTAATGAAAAACTGTTTTTT. It encodes CASSFQGATNEKLFF.

This clone was counted a few times. The chain combines TRBV5-4 with TRBJ2-2; 10 bases match TRBD2. Per the germline V gene, CDR1 is SGHNT and CDR2 is YYREEE (reference sequence). Unmatched junction bases numbered 10, after V lost 3 bases and J lost 8 bases. The CDR3 has 16 residues. CDR3 protein: CASSSGTSVPGGELFF. The CDR3 nucleotides read TGTGCCAGCAGCTCCGGGACTAGCGTTCCCGGGGGGGAGCTGTTTTTT.

This chain connects TRBV5-6 to TRBJ2-7; TRBD2 aligns across 8 bases. The CDR3 has 15 residues. Germline V gene data show CDR1 as SGHDT and CDR2 as YYEEEE. Germline trimming cut 3 bases from V and 0 bases from J; bases unmatched to any gene: 5. CDR3 sequence (DNA): TGTGCCAGCAGCTCGACCGGGAGGGCCTCCTACGAGCAGTACTTC. As protein: CASSSTGRASYEQYF. The full variable domain, with the rest looked up from reference TRBV5-6 and TRBJ2-7, is DAGVTQSPTHLIKTRGQQVTLRCSPKSGHDTVSWYQQALGQGPQFIFQYYEEEERQRGNFPDRFSGHQFPNYSSELNVNALLLGDSALYLCASSSTGRASYEQYFGPGTRLTVT.

This sequence joins TRBV4-1 and TRBJ2-7, with D maybe TRBD2 (5 bases). In germline, CDR1 is MGHRA, CDR2 YSYEKL. The V end was cut by 1 base, the J end by 2 bases, with 18 bases between. This CDR3 is 17 amino acids long. DNA for the CDR3: TGCGCCAGCAGCCAAGGAACGGTGGGGAGAGGTACCTACGAGCAGTACTTC. Amino acids: CASSQGTVGRGTYEQYF.

This clone was observed a few times. This chain joins TRBV7-8 and TRBJ1-1; D might be TRBD1 (5 bases). V was clipped by 2 bases and J by 1 base, with 11 bases between them. The CDR3 length is 15 residues. Germline V CDR1 and CDR2: SGHVS, FQNEAQ. As DNA, the CDR3 is TGTGCCAGCAGCTTACTAAGGGGAGCGAACACTGAAGCTTTCTTT. This translates into CASSLLRGANTEAFF. Complete variable domain (other parts from reference TRBV7-8 and TRBJ1-1): GAGVSQSPRYKVAKRGQDVALRCDPISGHVSLFWYQQALGQGPEFLTYFQNEAQLDKSGLPSDRFFAERPEGSVSTLKIQRTQQEDSAVYLCASSLLRGANTEAFFGQGTRLTVV.

Details on this clone: The sample has other DNA sequences that encode this CDR3 too. The gene calls are TRBV15 and TRBJ2-7; D not resolved. CDR3 length: 12 residues. Between the trimmed V and J ends, which lost 0 bases and 5 bases, there was a span of 5 bases. Per the germline V gene, CDR1 is LNHNV and CDR2 is YYDKDF (reference sequence). The CDR3 loop reads CATSRDSHEQYF. In nucleotides, the CDR3 is TGTGCCACCAGCAGAGATAGCCACGAGCAGTACTTC.

The J gene is TRBJ1-1, the V gene TRBV5-1, with 7 bases identical to TRBD1. This CDR3 region has 15 residues. V was pared by 0 bases and J by 1 base, with 3 bases of the junction left unmatched. Germline-derived CDR1 and CDR2 are SGHRS and YFSETQ. DNA of the CDR3: TGCGCCAGCAGCTTGGAGGCAGGGGGGAACACTGAAGCTTTCTTT. Translation gives CASSLEAGGNTEAFF.

The chain carries TRBV19 and TRBJ1-1; possibly TRBD1 for D (5 bases). This CDR3 has 15 amino acids. V dropped 5 bases and J dropped 10 bases, with 23 bases sitting between them. Per germline, CDR1 LNHDA and CDR2 SQIVND (reference sequence). The CDR3 spells CASSSNPGTTVVAFF. CDR3 sequence (DNA): TGTGCCAGTAGTTCGAACCCCGGGACCACGGTGGTAGCTTTCTTT.

V usage is TRBV30 and J usage is TRBJ1-4, with D perhaps TRBD1 (5 bases). V lost 3 bases to trimming and J lost 8 bases, with 10 bases between them. The germline V gene has CDR1 GTSNPN and CDR2 SVGIG (reference sequence). The CDR3 has 12 residues. The CDR3: CAWSQGGEKLFF. CDR3 nucleotide sequence: TGTGCCTGGAGCCAGGGAGGCGAAAAACTGTTTTTT.

This chain joins TRBV18 and TRBJ2-1; 7 positions agree with TRBD1. Germline lookup yields CDR1 KGHSH and CDR2 LQKENI. The trim removed 3 bases at V and 4 bases at J, leaving 3 bases unmatched. The CDR3 has 14 residues. In nucleotides, the CDR3 is TGTGCCAGCTCACCCGCACAGGGGTACAATGAGCAGTTCTTC. Its translation: CASSPAQGYNEQFF.

The chain links TRBV18 to TRBJ2-1; 8 bases line up with TRBD2. Germline V gene sequence: CDR1 KGHSH, CDR2 LQKENI. The CDR3 runs 14 residues. V was pared by 2 bases and J by 6 bases, with 3 bases of the junction left unmatched. The CDR3 nucleotides read TGTGCCAGCTCACCAACGGGAGGGCTCAATGAGCAGTTCTTC. It translates to CASSPTGGLNEQFF.

The rearrangement joins TRBV9 to TRBJ2-1, with 8 nucleotides matching TRBD2. This CDR3 comprises 15 residues. Trimming cost V 1 base and J 4 bases; bases outside gene matches: 4. Per germline, CDR1 SGDLS and CDR2 YYNGEE. CDR3 sequence: CASSVSGSSYNEQFF. CDR3 nucleotide sequence: TGTGCCAGCAGCGTAAGCGGGAGCTCGTACAATGAGCAGTTCTTC.

The gene calls are TRBV30 and TRBJ2-6, with no clear D. V lost 1 base, J lost 2 bases, and 6 bases lay in between. This CDR3 region has 14 residues. CDR1 and CDR2 from the germline V gene are GTSNPN and SVGIG (reference sequence). CDR3 amino acids: CAWSGGAGANVLTF. CDR3 nucleotide sequence: TGTGCCTGGAGTGGAGGAGCTGGGGCCAACGTCCTGACTTTC.

The chain couples TRBV5-8 to TRBJ1-1; D is possibly TRBD1 (5 bases). Germline V gene lookup returns CDR1 SGHTS and CDR2 YDEGEE. The ends were cut back, 1 base at V and 4 bases at J, with 14 bases in the middle. The CDR3 spans 15 residues. In DNA form, the CDR3 reads TGTGCCAGCAGCTTGCAAGTCAGGGTGACCACTGAAGCTTTCTTT. Its translation is CASSLQVRVTTEAFF.

The chain is built from TRBV12-5 and TRBJ2-1; 7 bases align to TRBD2. Germline CDR1 reads LGHNT; CDR2 reads FRNRAP. This CDR3 comprises 18 residues. V lost 2 bases and J lost 0; bases outside the gene matches: 10. The CDR3 bases are TGTGCTAGTGGTTTGTTAGCGGGCATATTCAGCTCCTACAATGAGCAGTTCTTC. It yields the protein CASGLLAGIFSSYNEQFF.

The rearrangement uses TRBV5-1 and TRBJ2-3; either TRBD1 or TRBD2 may fit D (5 bases each). The ends were cut back, 3 bases at V and 5 bases at J, with 13 bases in the middle. The germline gives CDR1 SGHRS, CDR2 YFSETQ. This CDR3 is 14 amino acids long. CDR3 in amino acids: CASSWGTDKDTQYF. The CDR3 DNA follows: TGCGCCAGCAGCTGGGGGACCGATAAAGATACGCAGTATTTT.

V and J are TRBV19 and TRBJ1-2, with 7 nucleotides matching TRBD1. J lost 3 bases, V lost 7 bases, and 14 bases had no gene match. The V gene's germline CDR1 is LNHDA and CDR2 SQIVND (reference sequence). The CDR3 is made up of 16 amino acids. CDR3 residues: CASKTQGTVGYYGYTF. CDR3 nucleotide sequence: TGTGCCAGTAAAACCCAAGGGACAGTGGGGTACTATGGCTACACCTTC.

The rearrangement links TRBV19 to TRBJ2-5, with 7 bases that match TRBD1. J lost 5 bases, V lost 1 base, and 4 bases had no gene match. The CDR3 is 14 residues long. CDR1 is LNHDA and CDR2 is SQIVND in the germline V gene (reference sequence). The CDR3 loop is CASSIATGVETQYF. The DNA for the CDR3 is TGTGCCAGTAGTATAGCCACAGGGGTCGAGACCCAGTACTTC.

The rearrangement joins TRBV27 to TRBJ2-2; TRBD2 agrees at 8 bases. J lost 8 bases, V lost 5 bases, and 16 bases had no gene match. The CDR3 is 17 residues long. Germline V gene lookup returns CDR1 MNHEY and CDR2 SMNVEV (reference sequence). CDR3 sequence: CASSRPTGGRPLGELFF. The CDR3 DNA reads TGTGCCAGCAGTCGACCCACGGGCGGGAGGCCTTTAGGGGAGCTGTTTTTT.

The V gene is TRBV5-1, the J gene TRBJ1-1, with 9 bases matching TRBD1. V dropped 3 bases and J dropped 11; count of bases not matched to a gene: 8. This CDR3 is built from 13 residues. Looked up from germline, CDR1 is SGHRS and CDR2 is YFSETQ. The chain's CDR3 is CASSSGQGRDAFF. In nucleotides, the CDR3 is TGCGCCAGCAGCTCCGGACAGGGGCGAGATGCTTTCTTT.

The chain has TRBV7-9 and TRBJ2-7, with 10 nucleotides matching TRBD1. The junction had 4 bases not matched to a gene; V was cut back by 1 base and J by 4 bases. CDR3 size: 15 residues. The germline V gene encodes CDR1 SEHNR and CDR2 FQNEAQ (reference sequence). The chain's CDR3 is CASSLGQGAVYEQYF. DNA of the CDR3: TGTGCCAGCAGCTTAGGACAGGGGGCGGTATACGAGCAGTACTTC.

The V gene is TRBV5-4, the J gene TRBJ2-3; 7 positions agree with TRBD2. CDR1 is SGHNT and CDR2 is YYREEE in the germline V gene (reference sequence). The CDR3 contains 14 residues. V was pared by 0 bases and J by 5 bases, with 3 bases of the junction left unmatched. The CDR3 here is CASSLEGRGDTQYF. The CDR3 DNA sequence: TGTGCCAGCAGCTTGGAAGGGAGGGGAGATACGCAGTATTTT.

This rearrangement joins TRBV6-5 to TRBJ1-2, with D unclear. The germline V and J ends were trimmed by 0 bases and 2 bases, with 7 bases remaining between them. Germline loops: CDR1 MNHEY, CDR2 SVGAGI. There are 14 residues in the CDR3. The CDR3 loop is CASSYSTGNYGYTF. CDR3 nucleotide sequence: TGTGCCAGCAGTTACTCTACCGGAAACTATGGCTACACCTTC.

This chain links TRBV20-1 with TRBJ1-4; TRBD1 might be the D (6 bases). V lost 4 bases, J lost 10 bases, and 10 bases lay in between. This CDR3 spans 11 amino acids. Germline V CDR1 and CDR2: DFQATT, SNEGSKA (reference sequence). This chain's CDR3 is CSAIGGGKLFF. In DNA, the CDR3 is TGCAGTGCTATAGGGGGTGGAAAACTGTTTTTT.

The V gene is TRBV3-1 (or the pseudogene TRBV3-2), the J gene TRBJ2-3; 7 nucleotides align to TRBD2. In germline, CDR1 is LGHDT, CDR2 YNNKEL (reference sequence). The CDR3 is 13 amino acids. Trimming cost V 5 bases and J 8 bases; bases outside gene matches: 7. CDR3 amino acids: CASSLSGEGTQYF. CDR3 bases: TGTGCCAGCAGCTTAAGCGGGGAGGGTACGCAGTATTTT.

This clone was observed a single time. The rearrangement uses TRBV12-3 or TRBV12-4 and TRBJ1-5; TRBD1 agrees at 7 bases. This CDR3 has 13 amino acids. Losses at the gene ends were 4 bases for V and 7 bases for J; bases not matched to a gene: 4. Here the CDR3 reads CASSYRGRQPQHF. For the CDR3, the DNA is TGTGCCAGCAGTTACAGGGGACGACAGCCCCAGCATTTT.